This TCR beta chain was observed in a study of blood T cell repertoires in COVID-19. CDR3 length equals 14 residues. CDR1 is SGHVS, CDR2 FQNEAQ, per germline. The V gene lost 7 bases and the J gene lost 5 bases, with 15 bases spanning the gap. Using immunoSEQ multiplex PCR, the repertoire was profiled, and TCRdb retains in-frame clones only, with some absent. The sample has 60,000 to 90,000 clones, roughly 80% seen once; the top ten hold around 5.3%. The chain combines TRBV7-8 with TRBJ2-1, with D maybe TRBD1 (8 bases). The material sequenced was peripheral blood. This sequence was found in a man aged 60 to 75 with active or convalescent COVID-19. CDR3 nucleotide sequence: TGTGCCAGCAAGAACAGGGGGGGTGACAATGAGCAGTTCTTC. Translating gives CASKNRGGDNEQFF. The full variable domain, completed using reference TRBV7-8 and TRBJ2-1, is GAGVSQSPRYKVAKRGQDVALRCDPISGHVSLFWYQQALGQGPEFLTYFQNEAQLDKSGLPSDRFFAERPEGSVSTLKIQRTQQEDSAVYLCASKNRGGDNEQFFGPGTRLTVL.